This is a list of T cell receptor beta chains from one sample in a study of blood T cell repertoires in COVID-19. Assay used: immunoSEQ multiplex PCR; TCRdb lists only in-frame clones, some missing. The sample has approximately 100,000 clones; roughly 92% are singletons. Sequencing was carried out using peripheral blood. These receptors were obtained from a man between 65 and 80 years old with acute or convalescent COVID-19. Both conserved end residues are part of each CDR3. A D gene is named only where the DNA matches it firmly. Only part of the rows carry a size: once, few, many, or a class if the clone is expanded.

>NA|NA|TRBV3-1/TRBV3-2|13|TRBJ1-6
CASSQDLGRPLHF
TGTGCCAGCAGCCAAGACCTGGGCAGACCCCTCCACTTT
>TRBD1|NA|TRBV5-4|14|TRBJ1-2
CASSFGTAGYGYTF
TGTGCCAGCAGCTTTGGGACAGCCGGCTATGGCTACACCTTC
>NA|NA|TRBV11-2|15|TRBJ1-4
CASLDDTATNEKLFF
TGTGCCAGTTTGGATGATACAGCAACTAATGAAAAACTGTTTTTT
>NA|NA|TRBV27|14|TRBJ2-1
CASSPTLAVNEQFF
TGTGCCAGCAGTCCCACATTAGCGGTCAATGAGCAGTTCTTC
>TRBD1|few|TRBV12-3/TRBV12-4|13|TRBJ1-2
CASSSGQNYGYTF
TGTGCCAGCAGCTCGGGACAGAACTATGGCTACACCTTC
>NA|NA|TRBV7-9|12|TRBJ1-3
CASSLIGDTIYF
TGTGCCAGCAGCTTAATCGGAGACACCATATATTTT
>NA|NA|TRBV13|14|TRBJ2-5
CASIPPGPSRVQYF
TGTGCCAGCATCCCACCCGGCCCCTCTCGGGTCCAGTACTTC
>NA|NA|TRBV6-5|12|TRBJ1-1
CASRFGNTEAFF
TGTGCCAGCCGTTTCGGGAACACTGAAGCTTTCTTT
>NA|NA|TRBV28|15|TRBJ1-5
CASSMTPTGNQPQHF
TGTGCCAGCAGCATGACACCAACGGGCAATCAGCCCCAGCATTTT
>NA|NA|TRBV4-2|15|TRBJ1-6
CASRPTGTSNSPLHF
TGTGCCAGCAGACCTACCGGGACTTCGAATTCACCCCTCCACTTT
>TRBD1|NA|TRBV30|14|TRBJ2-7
CAWSVETGGYEQYF
TGTGCCTGGAGTGTAGAAACAGGGGGCTACGAGCAGTACTTC
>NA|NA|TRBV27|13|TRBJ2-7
CASSWGVTYEQYF
TGTGCCAGCAGTTGGGGGGTAACCTACGAGCAGTACTTC
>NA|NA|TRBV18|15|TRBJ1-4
CASSPVGGLNEKLFF
TGTGCCAGCTCACCAGTCGGGGGACTTAATGAAAAACTGTTTTTT